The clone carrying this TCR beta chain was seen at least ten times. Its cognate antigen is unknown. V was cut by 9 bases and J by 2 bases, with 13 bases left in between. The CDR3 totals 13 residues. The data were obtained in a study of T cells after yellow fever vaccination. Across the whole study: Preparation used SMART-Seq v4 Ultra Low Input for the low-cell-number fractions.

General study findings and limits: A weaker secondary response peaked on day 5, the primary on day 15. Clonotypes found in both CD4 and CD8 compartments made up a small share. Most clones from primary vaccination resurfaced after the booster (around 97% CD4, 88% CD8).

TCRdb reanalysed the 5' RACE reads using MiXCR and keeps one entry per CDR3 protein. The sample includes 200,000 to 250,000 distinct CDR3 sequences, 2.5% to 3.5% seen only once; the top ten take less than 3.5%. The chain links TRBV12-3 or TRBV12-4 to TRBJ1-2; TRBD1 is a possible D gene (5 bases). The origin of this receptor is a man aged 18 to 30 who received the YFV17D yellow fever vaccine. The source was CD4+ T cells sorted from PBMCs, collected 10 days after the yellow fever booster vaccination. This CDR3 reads CASRQPGNYGYTF. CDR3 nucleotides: TGTGCCAGTCGACAGCCTGGCAACTATGGCTACACCTTC.